This is a list of T cell receptor beta chains from one sample in a study of T cell responses to AZD1222 COVID-19 vaccine. Measured with immunoSEQ multiplex PCR; TCRdb has only the in-frame clones, and not every one. The profile shows 90,000 to 110,000 clones, 91% of them singletons. Sequences were derived from peripheral blood, sampled on day 0 of AZD1222 vaccination. The receptors stem from an adult in good health. CDR3s include the opening cysteine and the closing phenylalanine or tryptophan. A D gene is named only where the DNA matches it firmly. Expanded clones get a size class; other rows say once, few or many, or leave the size out.

clone_size: -; v_call: TRBV7-9; d_call: TRBD1; j_call: TRBJ2-3; cdr3_aa: CASSTVGQGRSTDTQYF; cdr3_nt: TGTGCCAGCAGCACTGTAGGACAGGGCCGGTCCACAGATACGCAGTATTTT
clone_size: -; v_call: TRBV12-3/TRBV12-4; d_call: -; j_call: TRBJ1-4; cdr3_aa: CASRGGWDEKLFF; cdr3_nt: TGTGCCAGCAGGGGGGGTTGGGATGAAAAACTGTTTTTT
clone_size: -; v_call: TRBV15; d_call: -; j_call: TRBJ1-6; cdr3_aa: CATTILAGTSPLHF; cdr3_nt: TGTGCCACCACAATTCTGGCAGGGACATCACCCCTCCACTTT
clone_size: -; v_call: TRBV6-2/TRBV6-3; d_call: -; j_call: TRBJ1-1; cdr3_aa: CASSYRELNTEAFF; cdr3_nt: TGTGCCAGCAGTTACAGGGAATTGAACACTGAAGCTTTCTTT
clone_size: -; v_call: TRBV18; d_call: TRBD1; j_call: TRBJ1-1; cdr3_aa: CASSRGQENTEAFF; cdr3_nt: TGTGCCAGCTCCCGGGGACAGGAGAACACTGAAGCTTTCTTT
clone_size: -; v_call: TRBV2; d_call: TRBD2; j_call: TRBJ2-7; cdr3_aa: CASTPGAGINEQYF; cdr3_nt: TGTGCCAGCACCCCAGGAGCGGGAATCAACGAGCAGTACTTC
clone_size: once; v_call: TRBV6-1; d_call: -; j_call: TRBJ1-1; cdr3_aa: CASSEQNMNTEAFF; cdr3_nt: TGTGCCAGCAGTGAACAGAATATGAACACTGAAGCTTTCTTT
clone_size: -; v_call: TRBV6-6; d_call: TRBD2; j_call: TRBJ2-1; cdr3_aa: CAAGGYNEQFF; cdr3_nt: TGTGCGGCGGGGGGGTACAATGAGCAGTTCTTC
clone_size: -; v_call: TRBV11-1; d_call: -; j_call: TRBJ2-3; cdr3_aa: CASSLGGLLGDTQYF; cdr3_nt: TGTGCCAGCAGCTTAGGAGGTCTACTGGGGGATACGCAGTATTTT
clone_size: -; v_call: TRBV5-4; d_call: -; j_call: TRBJ2-3; cdr3_aa: CASKAASGPTDTQYF; cdr3_nt: TGTGCCAGCAAGGCGGCGAGCGGGCCCACAGATACGCAGTATTTT
clone_size: -; v_call: TRBV14; d_call: -; j_call: TRBJ1-2; cdr3_aa: CASSQDLSGPEGYTF; cdr3_nt: TGTGCCAGCAGCCAAGATCTGTCAGGGCCGGAGGGCTACACCTTC
clone_size: -; v_call: TRBV21-1; d_call: -; j_call: TRBJ2-7; cdr3_aa: CASSKRGFAGEQYF; cdr3_nt: TGTGCCAGCAGCAAACGGGGATTTGCAGGGGAGCAGTACTTC
clone_size: -; v_call: TRBV6-6; d_call: TRBD1; j_call: TRBJ1-5; cdr3_aa: CASSYWDRAQPQHF; cdr3_nt: TGTGCCAGCAGTTATTGGGACAGGGCTCAGCCCCAGCATTTT
clone_size: -; v_call: TRBV29-1; d_call: -; j_call: TRBJ1-2; cdr3_aa: CSVTDGSYGYTF; cdr3_nt: TGCAGCGTTACCGACGGGAGCTATGGCTACACCTTC
clone_size: -; v_call: TRBV2; d_call: TRBD1; j_call: TRBJ2-2; cdr3_aa: CASSEFGDRVTGELFF; cdr3_nt: TGTGCCAGCAGTGAATTTGGGGACAGGGTCACCGGGGAGCTGTTTTTT
clone_size: -; v_call: TRBV5-6; d_call: -; j_call: TRBJ1-2; cdr3_aa: CASSLGVGVWNGYTF; cdr3_nt: TGTGCCAGCAGCCTCGGGGTAGGGGTTTGGAATGGCTACACCTTC
clone_size: -; v_call: TRBV3-1/TRBV3-2; d_call: -; j_call: TRBJ1-4; cdr3_aa: CASSQDWGRVNEKLFF; cdr3_nt: TGTGCCAGCAGCCAAGATTGGGGCAGGGTTAATGAAAAACTGTTTTTT
clone_size: few; v_call: TRBV2; d_call: -; j_call: TRBJ1-1; cdr3_aa: CASSEQGMNTEAFF; cdr3_nt: TGTGCCAGCAGTGAACAGGGGATGAACACTGAAGCTTTCTTT
clone_size: -; v_call: TRBV6-2/TRBV6-3; d_call: -; j_call: TRBJ2-5; cdr3_aa: CASSSPVGNQETQYF; cdr3_nt: TGTGCCAGCAGTTCCCCAGTGGGGAACCAAGAGACCCAGTACTTC
clone_size: -; v_call: TRBV10-3; d_call: -; j_call: TRBJ2-1; cdr3_aa: CASSEAYNEQFF; cdr3_nt: TGTGCATCAAGTGAAGCCTACAATGAGCAGTTCTTC
clone_size: -; v_call: TRBV4-3; d_call: -; j_call: TRBJ2-5; cdr3_aa: CASSQGGRGRETQYF; cdr3_nt: TGCGCCAGCAGCCAAGGGGGAAGGGGTCGTGAGACCCAGTACTTC
clone_size: -; v_call: TRBV5-4; d_call: -; j_call: TRBJ2-1; cdr3_aa: CASSLDSNEQFF; cdr3_nt: TGTGCCAGCAGCTTGGACAGCAATGAGCAGTTCTTC
clone_size: -; v_call: TRBV7-6; d_call: TRBD1; j_call: TRBJ1-1; cdr3_aa: CASSSGPTGTTEAFF; cdr3_nt: TGTGCCAGCAGTTCCGGACCGACAGGGACCACTGAAGCTTTCTTT
clone_size: few; v_call: TRBV7-9; d_call: -; j_call: TRBJ1-5; cdr3_aa: CASSLASDQPQHF; cdr3_nt: TGTGCCAGCAGCTTAGCCTCTGATCAGCCCCAGCATTTT
clone_size: -; v_call: TRBV6-2/TRBV6-3; d_call: -; j_call: TRBJ1-5; cdr3_aa: CASSRGVQPQHF; cdr3_nt: TGTGCCAGCAGCAGGGGCGTTCAGCCCCAGCATTTT
clone_size: -; v_call: TRBV10-3; d_call: -; j_call: TRBJ2-6; cdr3_aa: CAISESGGSGANVLTF; cdr3_nt: TGTGCCATCAGTGAGTCAGGGGGCTCTGGGGCCAACGTCCTGACTTTC
clone_size: -; v_call: TRBV10-2; d_call: -; j_call: TRBJ1-2; cdr3_aa: CASSDPGSYGYTF; cdr3_nt: TGCGCCAGCAGTGACCCGGGGTCGTATGGCTACACCTTC
clone_size: -; v_call: TRBV6-1; d_call: -; j_call: TRBJ2-1; cdr3_aa: CASSEVGQGSYNEQFF; cdr3_nt: TGTGCCAGCAGTGAAGTCGGGCAGGGGTCCTACAATGAGCAGTTCTTC
clone_size: -; v_call: TRBV2; d_call: -; j_call: TRBJ1-2; cdr3_aa: CASSGGGYYGYTF; cdr3_nt: TGTGCCAGCAGTGGGGGAGGGTACTATGGCTACACCTTC
clone_size: once; v_call: TRBV4-1; d_call: TRBD1; j_call: TRBJ1-5; cdr3_aa: CASSPIGTGAGQPQHF; cdr3_nt: TGCGCCAGCAGCCCGATCGGGACAGGGGCGGGACAGCCCCAGCATTTT
clone_size: -; v_call: TRBV7-6; d_call: -; j_call: TRBJ1-3; cdr3_aa: CASSLGGPLGNTIYF; cdr3_nt: TGTGCCAGCAGCCTAGGGGGTCCCCTCGGAAACACCATATATTTT
clone_size: -; v_call: TRBV19; d_call: -; j_call: TRBJ1-3; cdr3_aa: CASIRAGPGNTIYF; cdr3_nt: TGTGCCAGTATCCGGGCAGGCCCTGGAAACACCATATATTTT
clone_size: -; v_call: TRBV24-1; d_call: TRBD2; j_call: TRBJ2-7; cdr3_aa: CATSRTGGSGEQYF; cdr3_nt: TGTGCCACCAGTCGAACGGGAGGCTCGGGGGAGCAGTACTTC
clone_size: -; v_call: TRBV18; d_call: -; j_call: TRBJ2-2; cdr3_aa: CASSTVTGELFF; cdr3_nt: TGTGCCAGCTCAACGGTTACCGGGGAGCTGTTTTTT
clone_size: few; v_call: TRBV11-3; d_call: -; j_call: TRBJ1-1; cdr3_aa: CASSSTVNTEAFF; cdr3_nt: TGTGCCAGCAGCTCCACCGTGAACACTGAAGCTTTCTTT
clone_size: -; v_call: TRBV12-2; d_call: -; j_call: TRBJ2-3; cdr3_aa: CASRFGLAGPTDTQYF; cdr3_nt: TGTGCAAGTCGCTTTGGACTAGCGGGGCCCACAGATACGCAGTATTTT
clone_size: few; v_call: TRBV5-4; d_call: -; j_call: TRBJ2-1; cdr3_aa: CASSLDSSSYNEQFF; cdr3_nt: TGTGCCAGCAGCTTAGACTCAAGCTCCTACAATGAGCAGTTCTTC
clone_size: -; v_call: TRBV19; d_call: TRBD1; j_call: TRBJ1-1; cdr3_aa: CASSSGAGGMGTEAFF; cdr3_nt: TGTGCCAGTAGTTCTGGTGCAGGGGGGATGGGGACTGAAGCTTTCTTT
clone_size: few; v_call: TRBV27; d_call: TRBD1; j_call: TRBJ2-7; cdr3_aa: CASRPRTGYLAYEQYF; cdr3_nt: TGTGCCAGCAGACCCCGGACAGGTTATTTAGCCTACGAGCAGTACTTC
clone_size: -; v_call: TRBV11-2; d_call: -; j_call: TRBJ2-7; cdr3_aa: CASSLEGGYEQYF; cdr3_nt: TGTGCCAGCAGCTTAGAGGGAGGCTACGAGCAGTACTTC
clone_size: -; v_call: TRBV9; d_call: TRBD2; j_call: TRBJ2-1; cdr3_aa: CASSVEGRLAGGRRNEQFF; cdr3_nt: TGTGCCAGCAGCGTAGAGGGGCGACTAGCGGGGGGGCGGCGGAATGAGCAGTTCTTC
clone_size: -; v_call: TRBV18; d_call: -; j_call: TRBJ1-5; cdr3_aa: CASSLGSNQPQHF; cdr3_nt: TGTGCCAGCTCACTGGGTAGCAATCAGCCCCAGCATTTT
clone_size: -; v_call: TRBV10-3; d_call: -; j_call: TRBJ2-1; cdr3_aa: CAISGNLPSSYNEQFF; cdr3_nt: TGTGCCATCAGTGGAAACCTTCCGAGCTCCTACAATGAGCAGTTCTTC
clone_size: -; v_call: TRBV12-5; d_call: TRBD1; j_call: TRBJ1-5; cdr3_aa: CASGALTGGGNQPQHF; cdr3_nt: TGTGCTAGTGGTGCCCTGACAGGGGGTGGGAATCAGCCCCAGCATTTT
clone_size: once; v_call: TRBV30; d_call: TRBD1; j_call: TRBJ1-1; cdr3_aa: CAWSRDRGTEAFF; cdr3_nt: TGTGCCTGGAGCCGGGACAGGGGAACTGAAGCTTTCTTT
clone_size: once; v_call: TRBV7-2; d_call: TRBD2; j_call: TRBJ2-7; cdr3_aa: CASSSQAGGSYEQYF; cdr3_nt: TGTGCCAGCAGCTCCCAGGCGGGGGGATCCTACGAGCAGTACTTC
clone_size: -; v_call: TRBV6-6; d_call: -; j_call: TRBJ1-3; cdr3_aa: CASQGPGLQGNTIYF; cdr3_nt: TGTGCCAGCCAGGGGCCGGGACTTCAAGGAAACACCATATATTTT
clone_size: -; v_call: TRBV5-1; d_call: TRBD1; j_call: TRBJ2-7; cdr3_aa: CASSLALGQLAYEQYF; cdr3_nt: TGCGCCAGCAGCTTGGCCTTGGGACAGCTAGCCTACGAGCAGTACTTC
clone_size: -; v_call: TRBV2; d_call: -; j_call: TRBJ1-6; cdr3_aa: CASSPVTYNSPLHF; cdr3_nt: TGTGCCAGCAGTCCGGTAACCTATAATTCACCCCTCCACTTT
clone_size: -; v_call: TRBV3-1/TRBV3-2; d_call: TRBD1; j_call: TRBJ2-1; cdr3_aa: CASSQSTGGRNEQFF; cdr3_nt: TGTGCCAGCAGCCAATCTACAGGGGGCCGGAATGAGCAGTTCTTC
clone_size: -; v_call: TRBV19; d_call: -; j_call: TRBJ2-1; cdr3_aa: CASSIGDGEQFF; cdr3_nt: TGTGCCAGTAGTATCGGAGACGGCGAGCAGTTCTTC
clone_size: -; v_call: TRBV15; d_call: -; j_call: TRBJ2-6; cdr3_aa: CATSSYLGVNSGANVLTF; cdr3_nt: TGTGCCACCAGCAGTTATCTGGGGGTAAACTCTGGGGCCAACGTCCTGACTTTC
clone_size: -; v_call: TRBV6-2/TRBV6-3; d_call: TRBD2; j_call: TRBJ2-1; cdr3_aa: CASRPTSGGADEQFF; cdr3_nt: TGTGCCAGCAGGCCTACTAGCGGGGGGGCAGATGAGCAGTTCTTC
clone_size: -; v_call: TRBV9; d_call: -; j_call: TRBJ2-1; cdr3_aa: CASSVVGRSSYNEQFF; cdr3_nt: TGTGCCAGCAGCGTAGTTGGAAGGAGCTCCTACAATGAGCAGTTCTTC
clone_size: -; v_call: TRBV19; d_call: -; j_call: TRBJ2-5; cdr3_aa: CASSIRGSPQETQYF; cdr3_nt: TGTGCCAGTAGTATACGAGGCTCCCCCCAAGAGACCCAGTACTTC
clone_size: -; v_call: TRBV18; d_call: TRBD1; j_call: TRBJ1-2; cdr3_aa: CASSPLDREYGYTF; cdr3_nt: TGTGCCAGCTCACCTTTGGACAGGGAGTATGGCTACACCTTC